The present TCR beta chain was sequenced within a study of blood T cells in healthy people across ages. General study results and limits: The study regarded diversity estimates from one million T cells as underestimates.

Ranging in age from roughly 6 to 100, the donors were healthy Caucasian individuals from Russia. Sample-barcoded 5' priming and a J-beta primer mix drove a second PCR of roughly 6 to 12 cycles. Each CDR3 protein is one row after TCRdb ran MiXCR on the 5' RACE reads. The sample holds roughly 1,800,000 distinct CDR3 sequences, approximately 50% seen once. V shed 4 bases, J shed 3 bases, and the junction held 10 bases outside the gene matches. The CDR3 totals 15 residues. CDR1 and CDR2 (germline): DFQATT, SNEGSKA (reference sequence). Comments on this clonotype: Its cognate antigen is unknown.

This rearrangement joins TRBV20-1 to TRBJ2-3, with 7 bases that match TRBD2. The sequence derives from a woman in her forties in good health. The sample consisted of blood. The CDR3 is CSAIPQPGGTDTQYF. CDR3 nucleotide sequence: TGCAGTGCTATACCACAACCGGGAGGAACAGATACGCAGTATTTT.